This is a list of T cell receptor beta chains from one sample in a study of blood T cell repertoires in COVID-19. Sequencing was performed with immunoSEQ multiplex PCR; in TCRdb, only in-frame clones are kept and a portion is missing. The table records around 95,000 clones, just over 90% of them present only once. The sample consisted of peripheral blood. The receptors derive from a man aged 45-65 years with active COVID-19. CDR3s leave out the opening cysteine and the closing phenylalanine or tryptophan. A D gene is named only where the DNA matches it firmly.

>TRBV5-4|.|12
ASSLSQDNEKLF
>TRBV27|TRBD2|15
ASSSSRLAGGTDTQY
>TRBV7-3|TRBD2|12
ASSSTSSTDTQY
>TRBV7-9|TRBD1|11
ASSRDSRGGYT
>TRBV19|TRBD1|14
ASSSGQAIRFVGYT
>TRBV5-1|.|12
ASSLGDTNYGYT
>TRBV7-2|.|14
ASSLGLPRNTGELF
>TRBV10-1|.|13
ASSPETPFGEKLF
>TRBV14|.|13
ASSRNSPRNSPLH
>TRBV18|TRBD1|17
ASSGGTGTGLLKNTEAF
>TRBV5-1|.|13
ASSPYRATNEKLF
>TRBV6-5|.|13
ASWVGGGRNEKLF
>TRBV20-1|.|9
SARDYNGYT
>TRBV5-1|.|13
ASSLGGGANEKLF
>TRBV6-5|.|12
ASSYETVSRPLH
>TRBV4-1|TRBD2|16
ASSQGVLRRGKTYEQY
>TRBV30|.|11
AWSGSRPGELF
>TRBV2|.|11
AKGQGLNTEAF
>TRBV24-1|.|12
ATGTDSSYNEQF
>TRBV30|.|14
ARSGGGSGTNEKLF
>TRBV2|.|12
ASSERGARETQY
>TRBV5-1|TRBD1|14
ASSFTRTGEIYEQY
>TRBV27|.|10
ASRGTATEAF
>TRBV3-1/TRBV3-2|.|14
ASSQGAGPSYNEQF
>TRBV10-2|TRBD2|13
ASSDGGGGTDTQY
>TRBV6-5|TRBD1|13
ASSNRGLPTDTQY
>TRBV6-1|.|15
ASSEVLDSHSGNTIY
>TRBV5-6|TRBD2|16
ASSLRERGNPSTDTQY
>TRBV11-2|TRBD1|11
ASSQDRGQPLH
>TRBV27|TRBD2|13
ASSLSGGRNNEQF
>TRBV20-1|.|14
SASLVGGPAVDTQY
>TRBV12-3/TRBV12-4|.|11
ASSRHPRDGYT
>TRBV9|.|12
ASSVLTSNSEQF
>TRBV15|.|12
ATSRVTENEKLF
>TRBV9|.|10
ASSVGVREQF
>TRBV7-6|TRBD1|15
ASSHRSTGQGIYEQF
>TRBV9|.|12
ASSVMGGPETQY
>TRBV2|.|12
ASSDNRVNQPQH
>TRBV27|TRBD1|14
ASSAGQGYSGNTIY
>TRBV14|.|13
ASSQERGWNTEAF
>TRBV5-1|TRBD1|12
ASSLTGANTEAF
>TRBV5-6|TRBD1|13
ASSFQQGAHTEAF
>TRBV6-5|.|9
ASSLYNEQF
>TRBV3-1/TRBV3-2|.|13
ASSRSAEAVNTQY
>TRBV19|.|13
ASSSGRSSYNEQF
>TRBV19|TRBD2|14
ASSMDLAGQTDTQY
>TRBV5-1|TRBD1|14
ASSLRTGGEPGEQF
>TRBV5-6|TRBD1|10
ASSPDRGGYT
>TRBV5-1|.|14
ASSGGLSSGANVLT
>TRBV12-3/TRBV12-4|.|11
ASSQRRGSPLH
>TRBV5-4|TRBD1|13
ASSFVGTANNEQF
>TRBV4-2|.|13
ASSQGRGYTDTQY
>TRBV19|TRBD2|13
ASSSSGTNTGELF
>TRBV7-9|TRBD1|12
ASSPLTGDNEQF